This entry lists 20 T cell receptor beta chains sequenced from one sample in a study of blood T cell repertoires in COVID-19. The repertoire was sequenced with immunoSEQ multiplex PCR; TCRdb's copy has only in-frame clones and lacks some. The sample lists roughly 240,000 clones, about 91% occurring once. Sequencing was carried out using PBMCs or T cells enriched from blood (not recorded which). The receptors come from a woman in her thirties with acute COVID-19.

The chain combines TRBV4-1 with TRBJ1-2; 9 nucleotides align to TRBD1. Trimming cost V 4 bases and J 1 base; bases outside gene matches: 16. The CDR3 contains 19 residues. CDR1 MGHRA and CDR2 YSYEKL come from the germline V gene. The CDR3 DNA reads TGCGCCAGCAGCCGCCGAACAGGGGGCCTTGAAAACATTAACTATGGCTACACCTTC. As protein: CASSRRTGGLENINYGYTF.

The chain couples TRBV7-9 to TRBJ1-2; perhaps TRBD1 as D (5 bases). Trimming stripped 3 bases from V and 2 bases from J, with 19 bases between. Germline CDR1 SEHNR, CDR2 FQNEAQ (reference sequence). The CDR3 runs 17 residues. CDR3 residues: CASSLLLMAGRNYGYTF. CDR3 DNA sequence: TGTGCCAGCAGCTTGCTGCTTATGGCAGGGCGAAACTATGGCTACACCTTC.

Only a few counts were recorded for this clone. The DNA for the CDR3 is TGCAGCGTTGACCAGGGAAGGAACACTGAAGCTTTCTTT. It yields the protein CSVDQGRNTEAFF. The chain carries TRBV29-1 and TRBJ1-1, with D perhaps TRBD1 (5 bases). Germline V gene lookup returns CDR1 SQVTM and CDR2 ANQGSEA. Trimming stripped 3 bases from V and 1 base from J, with 9 bases between. The CDR3 has 13 residues.

This clone came up a few times. V and J are TRBV27 and TRBJ1-2; 7 bases fit TRBD1. With V trimmed by 5 bases and J by 4 bases, 10 bases remained unmatched. Germline V gene lookup returns CDR1 MNHEY and CDR2 SMNVEV (reference sequence). The length of the CDR3 is 15 residues. As DNA, the CDR3 is TGTGCCAGCAGTAACTCCGACCGGGACAGCTATGGCTACACCTTC. This codes for CASSNSDRDSYGYTF.

The chain employs TRBV29-1 and TRBJ2-3; 9 bases line up with TRBD2. Germline V gives CDR1 SQVTM, CDR2 ANQGSEA. This CDR3 comprises 13 residues. Trimming removed 4 bases from V and 4 bases from J; junction bases left unmatched: 3. The CDR3 here is CSVAGGGADTQYF. CDR3 nucleotide sequence: TGCAGCGTTGCAGGCGGGGGGGCAGATACGCAGTATTTT.

The chain has TRBV27 and TRBJ2-5; 10 positions agree with TRBD2. The CDR3 spans 17 residues. V dropped 0 bases and J dropped 5; count of bases not matched to a gene: 9. The germline V gene encodes CDR1 MNHEY and CDR2 SMNVEV (reference sequence). The CDR3 protein is CASSLSTAAGGRETQYF. The CDR3 bases are TGTGCCAGCAGTTTATCGACCGCAGCGGGGGGGCGTGAGACCCAGTACTTC.

This sequence joins TRBV20-1 and TRBJ1-1; 7 nucleotides agree with TRBD1. From germline, CDR1 is DFQATT and CDR2 SNEGSKA (reference sequence). The CDR3 totals 11 residues. Trimming removed 5 bases from V and 6 bases from J; junction bases left unmatched: 3. This CDR3 is CSAWTGPEAFF. In DNA form, the CDR3 reads TGCAGTGCTTGGACAGGACCTGAAGCTTTCTTT.

V usage is TRBV5-6 and J usage is TRBJ1-4; no reliable D call. Trimming took off 2 bases at V and 9 bases at J, with 20 bases between the two ends. Germline CDR1 is SGHDT and CDR2 is YYEEEE. The CDR3 contains 16 residues. CDR3 in DNA: TGTGCCAGCAGCTTACGGGTGCATGCCCGCGAACAAAAACTGTTTTTT. As protein: CASSLRVHAREQKLFF.

The chain recombines TRBV18 with TRBJ1-2; D is possibly TRBD1 (6 bases). The CDR3 runs to 13 residues. Deletions cut 0 bases from V and 8 bases from J, with 10 bases between. Germline V gene data show CDR1 as KGHSH and CDR2 as LQKENI. The CDR3 protein is CASSPPRQEGYTF. Written as DNA, the CDR3 is TGTGCCAGCTCACCACCAAGACAGGAGGGCTACACCTTC.

The rearrangement joins TRBV6-5 to TRBJ2-7, with D uncertain. CDR1 MNHEY and CDR2 SVGAGI come from the germline V gene. The CDR3 length is 13 residues. V was clipped by 8 bases and J by 4 bases, with 15 bases between them. The chain's CDR3 is CASRLVASYEQYF. The CDR3 DNA follows: TGTGCCAGCCGCCTAGTGGCGTCTTACGAGCAGTACTTC.

This clone appeared a single time. The V and J genes are TRBV6-1 and TRBJ2-1; D uncertain. V was shortened by 1 base and J by 8 bases, with 21 bases between the two germline ends. CDR3 length: 17 residues. The V gene's germline CDR1 is MNHNS and CDR2 SASEGT. DNA of the CDR3: TGTGCCAGCAGTGAAGGCTTACCCCGAGCTGGGCCCTATGAGCAGTTCTTC. It specifies CASSEGLPRAGPYEQFF.

This chain joins TRBV2 and TRBJ1-3; D uncertain. CDR1 SNHLY and CDR2 FYNNEI come from the germline V gene. The CDR3 is made up of 16 amino acids. V dropped 4 bases and J dropped 0 bases, with 13 bases sitting between them. The CDR3 region has the DNA TGTGCCAGCAGTGGGCAGGACTTCTACTCTGGAAACACCATATATTTT. It codes for CASSGQDFYSGNTIYF.

This chain links TRBV10-3 with TRBJ1-1, with a weak D call TRBD1 (6 bases). The CDR3 totals 13 residues. V lost 6 bases and J lost 4, with 12 bases in between. The V gene's germline CDR1 is ENHRY and CDR2 SYGVKD. CDR3 protein: CAIRDGQPTEAFF. The CDR3 DNA is TGTGCCATCAGGGATGGACAGCCCACTGAAGCTTTCTTT.

A remark on this clone: This sample also contains other DNA sequences that code for the same CDR3. The V gene is TRBV12-3 or TRBV12-4, the J gene TRBJ1-3; D uncertain. The CDR3 extends over 12 amino acids. Trimming removed 0 bases at V and 8 bases at J, with 5 bases between. CDR3 sequence reads: CASSLAGDTIYF. The CDR3 nucleotides read TGTGCCAGCAGTTTAGCGGGAGACACCATATATTTT.

V and J are TRBV5-1 and TRBJ1-2; 7 positions agree with TRBD1. There are 15 residues in the CDR3. J lost 8 bases, V lost 2 bases, and 12 bases had no gene match. Germline loops: CDR1 SGHRS, CDR2 YFSETQ. CDR3 in amino acids: CASSFGQAYGNGYTF. CDR3 DNA sequence: TGCGCCAGCAGCTTCGGACAGGCTTATGGGAACGGCTACACCTTC.

This chain links TRBV9 with TRBJ1-5; 7 bases map to TRBD1. V was pared by 5 bases and J by 4 bases, with 6 bases of the junction left unmatched. The CDR3 consists of 14 residues. Germline values: CDR1 SGDLS, CDR2 YYNGEE. The CDR3 loop reads CASSPQGFNQPQHF. The CDR3, as DNA: TGTGCCAGCAGTCCACAGGGGTTTAATCAGCCCCAGCATTTT.

The chain links TRBV27 to TRBJ2-2; TRBD1 is a possible D gene (6 bases). Germline CDR1 MNHEY, CDR2 SMNVEV (reference sequence). V was clipped by 10 bases and J by 6 bases, with 24 bases between them. This CDR3 region has 16 residues. The CDR3: CATSVRDISIPGELFF. CDR3 nucleotide sequence: TGTGCCACCTCGGTGAGGGACATTTCGATTCCCGGGGAGCTGTTTTTT.

The chain uses TRBV24-1 and TRBJ2-1; tentative D call: TRBD1 (6 bases). The CDR3 runs to 14 residues. V lost 7 bases, J lost 5 bases, and 14 bases lay in between. The V gene's germline CDR1 is KGHDR and CDR2 SFDVKD. CDR3 bases: TGTGCCACCAGCCAGGGGAACCCTAACAATGAGCAGTTCTTC. Protein: CATSQGNPNNEQFF.

CDR3 sequence (DNA): TGTGCCAGCGGGGCACAGGGATCCTACGAGCAGTACTTC. It is translated as CASGAQGSYEQYF. This chain uses TRBV5-6 with TRBJ2-7, with a weak D call TRBD1 (6 bases). Germline assignment: CDR1 SGHDT and CDR2 YYEEEE. CDR3 length equals 13 residues. Trimming cost V 7 bases and J 1 base, with 12 bases left between them.

The rearrangement links TRBV11-2 to TRBJ2-1, with D maybe TRBD2 (6 bases). V lost 2 bases to trimming and J lost 4 bases, with 15 bases between them. The CDR3 is 16 residues long. Per germline, CDR1 SGHAT and CDR2 FQNNGV. The CDR3 spells CASSLYGPEGYNEQFF. The CDR3 nucleotides read TGTGCCAGCAGCTTATACGGACCGGAGGGGTACAATGAGCAGTTCTTC.